This TCR beta chain was profiled in a study of cytomegalovirus exposure and HLA in healthy donors. The CDR3 contains 13 residues. Trimming stripped 7 bases from V and 5 bases from J, with 18 bases between. The V gene's germline CDR1 is SQVTM and CDR2 ANQGSEA. The study ran its PCR with 60 Vbeta and 13 Jbeta primers. Assay: immunoSEQ multiplex PCR; the TCRdb copy retains only in-frame clones and omits some. The repertoire holds around 190,000 clones, with about 78% as singletons. The receptor's source is a man in his forties in good health and CMV-seronegative. V usage is TRBV29-1 and J usage is TRBJ2-7; tentatively, D is TRBD2 (6 bases). The sample comprised PBMCs. In DNA, the CDR3 is TGCAGCGCCGGCCGGGACTCGGGGAACGAGCAGTACTTC. This sequence encodes CSAGRDSGNEQYF.